One and the same sample provided the 18 T cell receptor beta chains below, sequenced in a study of blood T cell repertoires in COVID-19 (dated by TCRdb to 2018 to 2020). Libraries were constructed by the immunoSEQ multiplex PCR assay. TCRdb obtained this table from immuneACCESS and retained in-frame rearrangements with V and J assigned. These tables miss some clones; where compared with another copy, unresolved V genes account for less than half of the shortfall, and the remainder is unexplained. This sample lists approximately 180,000 clones; around 90% were detected once. The ten largest clones represent 1.5% to 2% of the sample. Sequenced sample: peripheral blood. These receptors were collected from a woman aged 45-60 years with acute or convalescent COVID-19.

V usage is TRBV6-5 and J usage is TRBJ2-7, with D tentatively TRBD1 (6 bases). The germline CDR1 and CDR2 sequences are MNHEY and SVGAGI. V was trimmed by 10 bases and J by 5 bases, leaving 21 bases between them. This CDR3 comprises 14 residues. In nucleotides, the CDR3 is TGTGCCACCCGTCAACAGGGCAGGGCCAACGAGCAGTACTTC. Its translation is CATRQQGRANEQYF.

The chain has TRBV9 and TRBJ1-6, with D unclear. CDR3 size: 14 residues. Trimming shortened V by 7 bases and J by 4 bases, and 12 bases separated the two germline ends. Germline V lookup: CDR1 SGDLS, CDR2 YYNGEE. Here the CDR3 DNA reads TGTGCCAGCGGAATAGGAGAATATAATTCACCCCTCCACTTT. This encodes CASGIGEYNSPLHF. Together with reference TRBV9 and TRBJ1-6, the CDR3 gives the full variable domain: DSGVTQTPKHLITATGQRVTLRCSPRSGDLSVYWYQQSLDQGLQFLIQYYNGEERAKGNILERFSAQQFPDLHSELNLSSLELGDSALYFCASGIGEYNSPLHFGNGTRLTVT.

The rearrangement joins TRBV19 to TRBJ2-7, with a possible D match to TRBD1 (5 bases). V was shortened by 7 bases and J by 5 bases, with 21 bases between the two germline ends. CDR1 is LNHDA, CDR2 SQIVND, per germline (reference sequence). The CDR3 has 15 amino acids. The CDR3 spells CASTLGAGPADEQYF. The CDR3 coding sequence is TGTGCCAGTACCCTTGGGGCAGGGCCGGCAGACGAGCAGTACTTC.

This sequence joins TRBV5-4 and TRBJ1-1; possible D gene TRBD1, 5 bases. CDR3 length: 16 amino acids. In germline, CDR1 is SGHNT, CDR2 YYREEE (reference sequence). V was shortened by 4 bases and J by 0 bases, with 16 bases between the two germline ends. The CDR3 region is CASSPDPGGVNTEAFF. The CDR3 region has the DNA TGTGCCAGCAGCCCGGATCCGGGGGGGGTGAACACTGAAGCTTTCTTT.

The genes are TRBV19 and TRBJ2-1; 9 bases map to TRBD2. CDR3 length equals 15 residues. Germline assignment: CDR1 LNHDA and CDR2 SQIVND (reference sequence). V dropped 5 bases and J dropped 4; count of bases not matched to a gene: 6. CDR3 DNA: TGTGCCAGTAGTTTTAGCGGGGGCCCTTACAATGAGCAGTTCTTC. It translates to CASSFSGGPYNEQFF.

The chain uses TRBV3-1 (or the pseudogene TRBV3-2) and TRBJ2-1; 9 bases map to TRBD1. CDR1 is LGHDT, CDR2 YNNKEL, per germline (reference sequence). The CDR3 extends over 16 amino acids. Germline trimming cut 5 bases from V and 1 base from J; bases unmatched to any gene: 6. CDR3 residues: CASSRRDRVSYNEQFF. The CDR3 nucleotides read TGTGCCAGCAGCAGACGGGACAGGGTATCCTACAATGAGCAGTTCTTC.

The rearrangement links TRBV6-2 or TRBV6-3 to TRBJ2-1, with 11 bases lining up with TRBD2. Germline-derived CDR1 and CDR2 are MNHEY and SVGEGT. The CDR3 extends over 16 amino acids. The V gene end was trimmed by 5 bases and the J gene end by 5 bases; junction bases not matched to a gene: 8. The CDR3 DNA is TGTGCCAGCAGTCTGCTAGCGGGAGGAGGAAACAATGAGCAGTTCTTC. It yields the protein CASSLLAGGGNNEQFF.

Remarks on this clone: Compared with germline, one end of the junction differs, possibly owing to a read error. This chain connects TRBV10-3 to TRBJ1-4; the D is unclear. This CDR3 region has 12 residues. Germline CDR1 ENHRY, CDR2 SYGVKD. For the CDR3, the DNA is TGTGCCATCAGTGAACGGGGTGAAGAACTGTTTTTT. Translating it yields CAISERGEELFF.

The J gene is TRBJ1-1, the V gene TRBV5-1, with D tentatively TRBD1 (5 bases). The CDR3 loop spans 15 amino acids. Germline V CDR1 and CDR2: SGHRS, YFSETQ. V was clipped by 4 bases and J by 0 bases, with 13 bases between them. CDR3 in DNA: TGCGCCAGCAGCACCGGGGGATTCATGAACACTGAAGCTTTCTTT. It encodes CASSTGGFMNTEAFF.

The rearrangement uses TRBV28 and TRBJ1-2; no clear D gene. Germline values: CDR1 MDHEN, CDR2 SYDVKM. Trimming stripped 4 bases from V and 1 base from J, with 4 bases between. This CDR3 comprises 12 residues. The CDR3 coding sequence is TGTGCCAGCAGTTCTATTAACTATGGCTACACCTTC. It specifies CASSSINYGYTF.

V gene TRBV7-2 combines with J gene TRBJ2-7; no reliable D call. The CDR3 runs to 14 residues. V dropped 1 base and J dropped 0 bases, with 7 bases sitting between them. CDR1 SGHTA and CDR2 FQGNSA come from the germline V gene. DNA for the CDR3: TGTGCCAGCAGCTTAGTAGTTAGCTCCTACGAGCAGTACTTC. Encoded protein: CASSLVVSSYEQYF.

V usage is TRBV7-9 and J usage is TRBJ1-4, with D hard to call. The ends were cut back, 3 bases at V and 1 base at J, with 9 bases in the middle. This CDR3 has 15 residues. Germline CDR1 and CDR2: SEHNR and FQNEAQ (reference sequence). The CDR3 region has the DNA TGTGCCAGCAGCTTTTCCGGGAAAACTAATGAAAAACTGTTTTTT. Translated: CASSFSGKTNEKLFF. The full variable domain, completed using reference TRBV7-9 and TRBJ1-4, is DTGVSQNPRHKITKRGQNVTFRCDPISEHNRLYWYRQTLGQGPEFLTYFQNEAQLEKSRLLSDRFSAERPKGSFSTLEIQRTEQGDSAMYLCASSFSGKTNEKLFFGSGTQLSVL.

The chain employs TRBV7-3 and TRBJ2-3, with D tentatively TRBD1 (6 bases). Trimming cost V 6 bases and J 1 base, with 14 bases left between them. Germline V CDR1 and CDR2: SGHTA, FQGTGA. CDR3 size: 15 residues. As DNA, the CDR3 is TGTGCCAGCAGTCTAGCAGGGGTCGGCACAGATACGCAGTATTTT. Its protein product is CASSLAGVGTDTQYF. The full variable domain, its missing parts supplied by reference TRBV7-3 and TRBJ2-3, is GAGVSQTPSNKVTEKGKYVELRCDPISGHTALYWYRQSLGQGPEFLIYFQGTGAADDSGLPNDRFFAVRPEGSVSTLKIQRTERGDSAVYLCASSLAGVGTDTQYFGPGTRLTVL.

This chain joins TRBV13 and TRBJ2-1; 9 bases map to TRBD2. This CDR3 has 19 residues. In germline, CDR1 is PRHDT, CDR2 FYEKMQ (reference sequence). V lost 2 bases and J lost 0; bases outside the gene matches: 11. The CDR3 protein is CASSLRTVSGSGSYNEQFF. The CDR3 DNA sequence: TGTGCCAGCAGCTTAAGGACAGTTAGCGGGAGTGGCTCCTACAATGAGCAGTTCTTC.

This rearrangement joins TRBV7-2 to TRBJ2-7; 11 bases are shared with TRBD2. The CDR3 has 14 residues. The V segment lost 5 bases and the J segment 3 bases; nucleotides outside the gene matches: 3. Germline V gives CDR1 SGHTA, CDR2 FQGNSA. This chain's CDR3 is CASSPLAGGYEQYF. CDR3 sequence (DNA): TGTGCCAGCAGCCCCCTAGCGGGGGGCTACGAGCAGTACTTC.

The chain couples TRBV7-9 to TRBJ1-5, with 7 bases fitting TRBD1. Germline V CDR1 and CDR2: SEHNR, FQNEAQ (reference sequence). The ends lost 5 bases at V and 2 bases at J; junction bases unmatched: 6. The CDR3 spans 15 residues. The CDR3 bases are TGTGCCAGCAGCCCAGGGGGAATGGGCAATCAGCCCCAGCATTTT. Amino acid sequence: CASSPGGMGNQPQHF.

V usage is TRBV4-1 and J usage is TRBJ1-5; D is undetermined. Looked up from germline, CDR1 is MGHRA and CDR2 is YSYEKL. The length of the CDR3 is 16 residues. The ends were cut back, 0 bases at V and 0 bases at J, with 9 bases in the middle. In DNA, the CDR3 is TGCGCCAGCAGCCAAGACAGAACGGGTAGCAATCAGCCCCAGCATTTT. Amino acid sequence: CASSQDRTGSNQPQHF.

The gene calls are TRBV27 and TRBJ1-6; 9 nucleotides line up with TRBD1. V trimming: 2 bases; J trimming: 11 bases; junction bases outside the gene matches: 4. This CDR3 has 14 amino acids. In germline, CDR1 is MNHEY, CDR2 SMNVEV (reference sequence). CDR3 region: CASSLEDRGTPLHF. The CDR3 coding sequence is TGTGCCAGCAGTTTAGAGGACAGGGGAACACCCCTCCACTTT.